This TCR beta chain appears in the sequencing data of a study of post-analysis software for immune sequencing data. In the study overall: Relapsing-remitting, secondary progressive and progressive-relapsing multiple sclerosis courses were included.

Unique-molecular-identifier-tagged TCR beta cDNA libraries were used. Yield was some 500,000 cDNA molecules from approximately 0.91 to 9.4 million T cells. TCRdb independently ran MiXCR on the PCR reads; one entry per CDR3 protein. Here the sample spans around 710,000 distinct CDR3 sequences, more than 45% being singletons. Study-level points and caveats: About five TRBV segments appeared more often in patients than in controls, and TRBV5-6, TRBV5-1 and TRBV20-1 were among these. There was significantly lower normalized Chao1 diversity in multiple sclerosis patients than in controls. Samples from a shared batch, those prepared together, strongly co-clustered by F measure.

A remark on this clonotype: Its specificity is not known.

The V and J ends lost 5 bases and 0 bases, in that order; junction bases with no gene match: 5. Germline V gene data show CDR1 as SQVTM and CDR2 as ANQGSEA. The CDR3 loop spans 15 amino acids. This TCR was sampled from a girl aged 5-17 years with multiple sclerosis. Sequenced sample: blood. The chain joins TRBV29-1 to TRBJ2-1; 9 nucleotides match TRBD2. The chain's CDR3 is CSVIAGVVSYNEQFF. CDR3 sequence (DNA): TGCAGCGTTATAGCGGGAGTAGTCTCCTACAATGAGCAGTTCTTC.